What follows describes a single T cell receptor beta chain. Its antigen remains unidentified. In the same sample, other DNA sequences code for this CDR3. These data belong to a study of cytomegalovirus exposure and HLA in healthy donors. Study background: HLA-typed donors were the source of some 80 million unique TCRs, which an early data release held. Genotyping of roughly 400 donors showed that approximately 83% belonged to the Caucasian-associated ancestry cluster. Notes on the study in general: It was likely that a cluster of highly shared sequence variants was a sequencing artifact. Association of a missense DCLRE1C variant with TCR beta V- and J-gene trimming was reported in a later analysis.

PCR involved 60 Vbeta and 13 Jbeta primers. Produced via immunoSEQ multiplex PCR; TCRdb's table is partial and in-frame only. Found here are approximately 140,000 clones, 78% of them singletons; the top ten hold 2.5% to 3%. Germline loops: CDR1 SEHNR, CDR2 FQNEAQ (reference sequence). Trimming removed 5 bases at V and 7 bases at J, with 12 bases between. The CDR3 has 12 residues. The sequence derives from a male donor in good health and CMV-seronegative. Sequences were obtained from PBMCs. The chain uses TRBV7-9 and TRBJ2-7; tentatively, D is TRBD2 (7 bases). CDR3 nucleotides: TGTGCCAGCAGCCTGGGAGGGGGGGAGCAGTACTTC. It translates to CASSLGGGEQYF.